The T cell receptor (beta chain) under discussion was sequenced for a study of STAT5B mutations in CD4+ large granular lymphocyte leukemia. Study findings and constraints: Patient CD4-sorted repertoires looked more clonal than healthy CD4+ repertoires, even without putative leukemic clones. Main leukemic clonotypes were patient-specific, but roughly 26% appeared at low frequency elsewhere.

Regarding this clone: The antigen is undetermined.

Profiled with immunoSEQ multiplex PCR; TCRdb holds only in-frame clones, not every one. The sample lists under 40,000 clones, more than 75% occurring once. CDR3 length: 15 residues. The V end was cut by 5 bases, the J end by 0 bases, with 11 bases between. CDR1 and CDR2 from the germline V gene are LNHDA and SQIVND (reference sequence). The material sequenced was CD4+ T cells from blood buffy coats. The sequence derives from a human donor in good health. The chain has TRBV19 and TRBJ1-3, with D possibly TRBD1 on 6 matching bases. The CDR3 spells CASSGTGLSGNTIYF. In nucleotides, the CDR3 is TGTGCCAGTAGTGGAACAGGGCTCTCTGGAAACACCATATATTTT. The whole variable domain, filled in from reference TRBV19 and TRBJ1-3, reads DGGITQSPKYLFRKEGQNVTLSCEQNLNHDAMYWYRQDPGQGLRLIYYSQIVNDFQKGDIAEGYSVSREKKESFPLTVTSAQKNPTAFYLCASSGTGLSGNTIYFGEGSWLTVV.